The 8 T cell receptor beta chains given below trace back to one sample, sequenced in a study of tumor-infiltrating lymphocytes in primary liver carcinoma. Co-extraction of both nucleic acids (RNA and DNA) used roughly 18-32 mg of unsorted bulk tissue. TCR beta cDNA was made from 450 to 500 ng total RNA with a constant-region primer. Libraries covering TCR beta were generated through three nested multiplex PCR rounds (using a slightly modified ARM-PCR). The first two PCR rounds, approximately 10 cycles each, used TRBV1-TRBV30 forward primers and a C-beta reverse primer. Using its own MiXCR run on the multiplex PCR reads, TCRdb lists one record per CDR3 protein. In the table there are approximately 100,000 distinct CDR3 sequences, about 63% of which are singletons. The sequencing sample was made of liver tumor tissue from sampling region 2. As for subset: tumor region T2, inferior pole. These receptors all come from an older woman with primary liver carcinoma and hepatitis B virus infection.

This clonotype showed up many times. This chain connects TRBV6-5 to TRBJ2-1, with 14 bases matching TRBD2. V lost 0 bases to trimming and J lost 6 bases; unmatched junction nucleotides: 1. CDR3 size: 16 residues. CDR1 and CDR2 (germline): MNHEY, SVGAGI. The CDR3, as DNA: TGTGCCAGCAGTTACTCGACTAGCGGGAGGGCCAATGAGCAGTTCTTC. Protein product: CASSYSTSGRANEQFF.

The chain employs TRBV20-1 and TRBJ2-2; possible D gene TRBD1, 5 bases. The CDR3 is made up of 13 amino acids. Germline values: CDR1 DFQATT, CDR2 SNEGSKA (reference sequence). Trimming cost V 5 bases and J 3 bases, with 10 bases left between them. The CDR3 DNA reads as TGCAGTGCTTCCGACAGCTACACCGGGGAGCTGTTTTTT. Its translation is CSASDSYTGELFF.

A word on this clonotype: No conserved phenylalanine or tryptophan ends this CDR3, so it is likely a read error. Because the CDR3's place on the DNA is in doubt, the DNA is left out and the CDR3 is given as listed by TCRdb. The chain recombines TRBV11-1 with TRBJ1-1; the table's D call, TRBD1, was not checked against the DNA. Termini included, the CDR3 measures 16 amino acids. Germline CDR1 reads SGHAT; CDR2 reads FQDESV (reference sequence). The chain's CDR3 is CASSPRTGIGNTEAFL.

The V call is TRBV12-3 or TRBV12-4, the J call TRBJ2-7; 11 bases map to TRBD2. The V segment lost 9 bases and the J segment 4 bases; nucleotides outside the gene matches: 11. The CDR3 extends over 15 amino acids. The CDR3 sequence is CASTPSSGRWYEQYF. CDR3 nucleotide sequence: TGTGCCAGTACCCCCTCTAGCGGGAGGTGGTACGAGCAGTACTTC.

By share of the sample, this clonotype is medium-sized. The chain is built from TRBV11-2 and TRBJ2-1; maybe TRBD2 (6 bases). The V end was cut by 2 bases, the J end by 6 bases, with 14 bases between. CDR1 is SGHAT and CDR2 is FQNNGV in the germline V gene. The CDR3 totals 15 residues. CDR3 loop: CASSLRDWGLNEQFF. The CDR3 DNA is TGTGCCAGCAGCTTAAGGGACTGGGGACTCAATGAGCAGTTCTTC.

Notes on this clonotype: The CDR3 carries no conserved terminal phenylalanine or tryptophan, so it likely arises from a read error. The DNA for the CDR3 is TGTGCCAGCAGCTCCCTGATAGCGGGCTCCTACGAGCAGTACCTC. Translated, it gives CASSSLIAGSYEQYL. The chain couples TRBV5-6 to TRBJ2-7; 7 bases fit TRBD2. J gave up 0 bases and V 3 bases, and 6 bases lay outside the gene matches. The CDR3 spans 15 residues. CDR1 is SGHDT and CDR2 is YYEEEE in the germline V gene.

Note on this clonotype: This may stem from a read error, because a much larger clone lies one nucleotide away. The chain uses TRBV29-1 and TRBJ1-2; perhaps TRBD1 as D (6 bases). The CDR3 sequence is 14 residues long. Per germline, CDR1 SQVTM and CDR2 ANQGSEA. The CDR3 nucleotides read TGCAGGGTCGACGACAGGACCGGGGCGGGAGGCTACACCTTC. Encoded protein: CRVDDRTGAGGYTF.

Worth noting for this clonotype: In this CDR3 the conserved last residue, phenylalanine or tryptophan, is missing, so a read error is likely. The chain couples TRBV11-2 to TRBJ2-7; perhaps TRBD2 as D (5 bases). V dropped 4 bases and J dropped 0 bases, with 13 bases sitting between them. There are 15 residues in the CDR3. From germline, CDR1 is SGHAT and CDR2 FQNNGV. The CDR3 DNA reads TGTGCCAGCAGCTCTAATCCGGGAACCTCCTACGAGCAGTACCTC. Translated: CASSSNPGTSYEQYL.